This TCR beta chain is drawn from a study of beta chain features in type 1 diabetes (dated by TCRdb to 2017 to 2018). Turning to the overall study: No differences in mean age, gender distribution, total cell number or subset yield were found between patients and healthy donors. A total of some 100,000,000 sorted cells were examined across all samples, and a strong correlation was observed between cell number per subset and RNA yield. In the study, TCRB repertoires of sorted circulating CD4+ T cell subsets from recently diagnosed type 1 diabetes patients were compared with those of matched healthy donors. Whereas all 30 or so donors provided naive and central memory subsets, regulatory and stem cell-like memory subsets were isolated from just 8 patients and roughly 8 healthy donors.

The CDR3 holds 11 amino acids from the cysteine to the phenylalanine. Of the read, only the CDR3 DNA is kept; its 33 bases are in frame from base 1. Between the V and J ends, shortened by 5 bases and 2 bases respectively, the junction contains 4 bases. CDR1 SQVTM and CDR2 ANQGSEA were looked up in the germline V gene. All of the isolated RNA was reverse transcribed with the High Capacity cDNA Reverse Transcription Kit, so expressed TCRB transcripts were sequenced. Naive, central memory and regulatory T cell samples underwent deep immunoSEQ sequencing, averaging around 4 million total reads per sample. Sorted cells were lysed in RLT buffer and RNA was extracted with DNase-treated RNeasy Micro or Mini kits, depending on cell number. Each cell subset was processed on its own to prevent cross-contamination, while patient and healthy donor samples were processed together. TCRB sequences were amplified from cDNA with the immunoSEQ multiplex PCR, producing 87-bp fragments spanning the CDR3 region. The amplicons were sequenced using the Illumina HiSeq platform. As for the authors' bioinformatics: Synthetic template baselines were used to correct PCR bias computationally, reads within Hamming distance 2 were collapsed, and singletons that could not be merged were discarded. Reads were aligned to IMGT to assign V, D and J genes, CDR3 length, and insertions or deletions at six rearrangement sites. Within each subset, clonotype counts were normalized to sorted cell number, and only after that were true diversity and Gini coefficients computed with the tcR R package. Repertoire sharing was quantified using the overlap coefficient calculated on TCRB nucleotide sequences. As a proxy for the pre-selection repertoire, out-of-frame TCRB sequences from naive cells were analyzed. This is the immuneACCESS table as TCRdb keeps it, with only in-frame sequences that have V and J called. A part of the clones is gone; compared with another copy, unresolved V genes explain less than half, and the rest is unexplained. The DNA gave D and trimming, while V, J and clone size come from that table. The sample profile shows some 640,000 clones; more than 12% of them were found once. Of the sample, 0.03% to 0.045% is held by the ten largest clones.

The research as a whole found: PCR might favor shorter templates, but patient and control samples were amplified and corrected together, so any skew would affect both groups equally. Because the HLA sub-analyses included only small numbers of individuals, any influence of HLA type on TCRB rearrangement was left unresolved. At VDJ recombination sites, type 1 diabetes patients had fewer insertions and more deleted nucleotides, which implies abnormalities in thymic rearrangement. The naive, central memory and regulatory TCRB repertoires appeared to resemble one another more closely among patients than among healthy donors. In all four CD4+ subsets, TCRB CDR3 length was moderately but significantly shorter in type 1 diabetes patients. Because cDNA rather than genomic DNA was sequenced, highly expressing activated cells could have been over-represented, although no difference in activation and CD3 levels was found between groups.

On this clone itself: The specificity of this receptor is unknown. Base qualities are not provided; no much larger clone lies one nucleotide away.

Each donor gave one peripheral blood draw, roughly 0.11 L on average, collected into heparinised tubes. Naive, central memory, regulatory and stem cell-like memory CD4+ T cells were sorted on a BD FACSAria II using a panel including CD45RO, CCR7, CD25, CD127, CD95 and CD27. All sorted populations exceeded 98% purity. Right away, PBMCs were isolated by Lymphoprep density gradient centrifugation and were stained directly, with no culture step. Samples were stained and sorted in pairs, with one healthy donor and one patient per experiment, so that batch effects were minimized. The chain is assembled from TRBV29-1 and TRBJ1-3; the D gene is unclear. Specimen: naive CD4+ T cells from blood. In light of the paper, this sample's cell subset or site label describes: true naive CD4+ T cells. The source is a man younger than 30 with type 1 diabetes. The CDR3 region: CSVPAGNTIYF. The nucleotide sequence reads as follows: TGCAGCGTTCCCGCTGGAAACACCATATATTTT.